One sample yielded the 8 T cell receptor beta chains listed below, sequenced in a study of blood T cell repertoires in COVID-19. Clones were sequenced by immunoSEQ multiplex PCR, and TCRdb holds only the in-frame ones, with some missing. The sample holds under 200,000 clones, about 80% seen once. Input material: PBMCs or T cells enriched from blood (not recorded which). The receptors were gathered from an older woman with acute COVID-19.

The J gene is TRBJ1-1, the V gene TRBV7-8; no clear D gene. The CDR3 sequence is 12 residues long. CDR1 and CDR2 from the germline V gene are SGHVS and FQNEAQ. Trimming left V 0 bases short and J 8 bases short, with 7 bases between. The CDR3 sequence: CASSLAGVEAFF. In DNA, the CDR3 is TGTGCCAGCAGCTTAGCCGGGGTCGAAGCTTTCTTT.

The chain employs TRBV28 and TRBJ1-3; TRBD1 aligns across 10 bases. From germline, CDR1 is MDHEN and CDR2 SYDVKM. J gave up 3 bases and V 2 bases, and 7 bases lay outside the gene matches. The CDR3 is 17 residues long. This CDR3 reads CASSLPEGQGNGNTIYF. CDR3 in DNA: TGTGCCAGCAGTTTACCTGAGGGACAGGGGAATGGAAACACCATATATTTT.

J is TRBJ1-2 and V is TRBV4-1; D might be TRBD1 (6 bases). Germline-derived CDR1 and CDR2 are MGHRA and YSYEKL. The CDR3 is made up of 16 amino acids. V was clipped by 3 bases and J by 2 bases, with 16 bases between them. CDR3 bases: TGCGCCAGCAGCCAGGAAGACAGGAGATCCAACTATGGCTACACCTTC. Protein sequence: CASSQEDRRSNYGYTF.

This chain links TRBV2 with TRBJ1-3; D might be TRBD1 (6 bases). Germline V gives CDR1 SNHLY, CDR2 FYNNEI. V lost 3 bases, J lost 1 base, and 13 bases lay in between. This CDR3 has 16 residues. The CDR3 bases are TGTGCCAGCAGTGATCCACAGGGTGGTTCTGGAAACACCATATATTTT. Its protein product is CASSDPQGGSGNTIYF.

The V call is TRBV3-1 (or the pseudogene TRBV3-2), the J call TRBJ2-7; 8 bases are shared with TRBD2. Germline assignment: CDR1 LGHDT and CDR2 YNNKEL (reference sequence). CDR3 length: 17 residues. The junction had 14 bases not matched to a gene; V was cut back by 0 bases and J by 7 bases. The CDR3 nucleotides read TGTGCCAGCAGCCAAGAGTCTAGCGGGCTACCCGCCCGGGAGCAGTACTTC. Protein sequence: CASSQESSGLPAREQYF.

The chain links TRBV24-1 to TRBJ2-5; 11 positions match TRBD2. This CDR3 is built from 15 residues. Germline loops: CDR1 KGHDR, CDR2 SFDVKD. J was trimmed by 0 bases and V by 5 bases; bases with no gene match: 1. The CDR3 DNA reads TGTGCCACCAGTGGGACTAGCGGGCACCAAGAGACCCAGTACTTC. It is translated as CATSGTSGHQETQYF.

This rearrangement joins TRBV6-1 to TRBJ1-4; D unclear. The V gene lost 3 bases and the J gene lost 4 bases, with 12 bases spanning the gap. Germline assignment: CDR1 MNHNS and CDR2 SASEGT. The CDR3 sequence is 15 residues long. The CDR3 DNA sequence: TGTGCCAGCAGTGATAGCACCAACAATAATGAAAAACTGTTTTTT. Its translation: CASSDSTNNNEKLFF.

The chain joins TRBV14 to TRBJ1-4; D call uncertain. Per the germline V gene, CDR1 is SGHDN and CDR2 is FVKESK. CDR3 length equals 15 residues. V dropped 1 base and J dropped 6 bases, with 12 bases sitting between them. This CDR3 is CASSQGSGGYEKLFF. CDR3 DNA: TGTGCCAGCAGCCAAGGTTCAGGAGGATATGAAAAACTGTTTTTT.